The 14 T cell receptor beta chains in this list originate from one sample, sequenced in a study of cytomegalovirus exposure and HLA in healthy donors. PCR used 60 Vbeta primers and 13 Jbeta primers. Generated by immunoSEQ multiplex PCR, the TCRdb table keeps only in-frame clones and is missing some. The data hold over 70,000 clones, with around 80% observed a single time. Sequenced material: PBMCs. These receptors all come from a man younger than 35 in good health and CMV-seronegative.

The sample holds one count of this clone. DNA of the CDR3: TGTGCCAGCAGCTTAGGGGCTTCCCTCCCCACAGATACGCAGTATTTT. It specifies CASSLGASLPTDTQYF. V gene TRBV11-2 combines with J gene TRBJ2-3; D is unresolved. In germline, CDR1 is SGHAT, CDR2 FQNNGV. The CDR3 length is 16 residues. The V gene lost 1 base and the J gene lost 2 bases, with 13 bases spanning the gap.

CDR3 coding DNA: TGCGCCAGCAGCTTGGATACTAGCGGGCGGACCCAGTACTTC. The encoded protein is CASSLDTSGRTQYF. The gene calls are TRBV5-1 and TRBJ2-5; 9 bases line up with TRBD2. CDR1 is SGHRS and CDR2 is YFSETQ in the germline V gene. The V segment lost 0 bases and the J segment 7 bases; nucleotides outside the gene matches: 4. The CDR3 loop spans 14 amino acids.

This chain uses TRBV6-5 with TRBJ1-2; unclear D gene. The V and J ends lost 5 bases and 1 base respectively, with 8 bases between them. The CDR3 spans 13 residues. Germline CDR1 is MNHEY and CDR2 is SVGAGI. The DNA of the CDR3 is TGTGCCAGCAGTCCTACAGATAACTATGGCTACACCTTC. It is translated as CASSPTDNYGYTF.

This chain joins TRBV10-3 and TRBJ1-3; no clear D gene. V was clipped by 4 bases and J by 1 base, with 8 bases between them. CDR3 length: 14 residues. CDR1 and CDR2 from the germline V gene are ENHRY and SYGVKD. The CDR3 nucleotides read TGTGCCATCAGTGCTCAGGTTTCTGGAAACACCATATATTTT. Translation gives CAISAQVSGNTIYF.

This clone has just one count. The chain uses TRBV5-8 and TRBJ1-1; D uncertain. The CDR3 loop spans 16 amino acids. Germline loops: CDR1 SGHTS, CDR2 YDEGEE. With 4 bases removed from V and 5 bases from J, the gap between germline ends came to 21 bases. CDR3 nucleotides: TGTGCCAGCAGCCCAACCGGCGGGGTCCGGGGAACTGAAGCTTTCTTT. Its protein is CASSPTGGVRGTEAFF.

The V and J genes are TRBV10-1 and TRBJ2-5; 7 bases map to TRBD1. Germline CDR1 and CDR2: WNHNN and SYGVQD (reference sequence). V lost 5 bases, J lost 5 bases, and 5 bases stayed unmatched. The CDR3 loop spans 13 amino acids. CDR3 loop: CASSSGQLETQYF. CDR3 DNA: TGCGCCAGCAGTTCGGGACAGCTTGAGACCCAGTACTTC.

This chain uses TRBV4-1 with TRBJ2-7; 7 bases are shared with TRBD1. The CDR3 has 15 residues. The V segment lost 0 bases and the J segment 3 bases; nucleotides outside the gene matches: 5. CDR1 and CDR2 (germline): MGHRA, YSYEKL. The CDR3 DNA reads as TGCGCCAGCAGCCAAGATGGGACAGATTACTACGAGCAGTACTTC. Translating it yields CASSQDGTDYYEQYF.

The J gene is TRBJ1-4, the V gene TRBV6-5; D might be TRBD1 (5 bases). Trimming took off 0 bases at V and 0 bases at J, with 8 bases between the two ends. Germline values: CDR1 MNHEY, CDR2 SVGAGI. The CDR3 has 16 amino acids. DNA of the CDR3: TGTGCCAGCAGTTACTCGGGAGGGGCAACTAATGAAAAACTGTTTTTT. This codes for CASSYSGGATNEKLFF.

V usage is TRBV6-5 and J usage is TRBJ2-1; 8 bases agree with TRBD2. With 4 bases clipped from V and 9 bases from J, the junction kept 11 bases outside the gene matches. This CDR3 has 15 residues. Germline-derived CDR1 and CDR2 are MNHEY and SVGAGI. The CDR3 sequence is CASSWGGGSFGEQFF. In DNA, the CDR3 is TGTGCCAGCAGTTGGGGCGGGGGGTCGTTCGGTGAGCAGTTCTTC.

This chain joins TRBV4-2 and TRBJ1-6; no firm D call. Per germline, CDR1 LGHNA and CDR2 YNFKEQ. V shed 0 bases and J shed 13 bases, with 7 bases lying between them. The CDR3 totals 12 residues. CDR3 loop: CASSQDRLPLHF. CDR3 coding DNA: TGTGCCAGCAGCCAAGACAGGCTGCCCCTCCACTTT.

This chain connects TRBV4-1 to TRBJ1-2; 7 bases match TRBD1. V lost 3 bases and J lost 0; bases outside the gene matches: 10. The CDR3 contains 17 residues. CDR1 is MGHRA and CDR2 is YSYEKL in the germline V gene. Written as DNA, the CDR3 is TGCGCCAGCAGCCATGCATGGGGACAGTCGACTAACTATGGCTACACCTTC. This translates into CASSHAWGQSTNYGYTF.

The J gene is TRBJ1-2, the V gene TRBV5-8, with 7 bases matching TRBD1. V lost 4 bases and J lost 1; bases outside the gene matches: 10. CDR3 size: 16 residues. Germline CDR1 is SGHTS and CDR2 is YDEGEE. The DNA for the CDR3 is TGTGCCAGCAGCCCGCCATACAGGGGCCATAACTATGGCTACACCTTC. It translates to CASSPPYRGHNYGYTF.

V and J are TRBV5-1 and TRBJ1-2; D gene ambiguous. Germline V gene sequence: CDR1 SGHRS, CDR2 YFSETQ. V lost 2 bases and J 2 bases, leaving 7 bases between the germline ends. The CDR3 spans 13 residues. The DNA of the CDR3 is TGCGCCAGCAGCTTTGGGGAGAACTATGGCTACACCTTC. Its translation: CASSFGENYGYTF.

The V gene is TRBV7-8, the J gene TRBJ1-5, with 7 bases aligning to TRBD1. Trimming removed 5 bases from V and 4 bases from J; junction bases left unmatched: 11. CDR3 length equals 16 residues. Per the germline V gene, CDR1 is SGHVS and CDR2 is FQNEAQ. CDR3 coding DNA: TGTGCCAGCAGCCCGTCGGGACAGATGGGGAATCAGCCCCAGCATTTT. Amino acids: CASSPSGQMGNQPQHF.